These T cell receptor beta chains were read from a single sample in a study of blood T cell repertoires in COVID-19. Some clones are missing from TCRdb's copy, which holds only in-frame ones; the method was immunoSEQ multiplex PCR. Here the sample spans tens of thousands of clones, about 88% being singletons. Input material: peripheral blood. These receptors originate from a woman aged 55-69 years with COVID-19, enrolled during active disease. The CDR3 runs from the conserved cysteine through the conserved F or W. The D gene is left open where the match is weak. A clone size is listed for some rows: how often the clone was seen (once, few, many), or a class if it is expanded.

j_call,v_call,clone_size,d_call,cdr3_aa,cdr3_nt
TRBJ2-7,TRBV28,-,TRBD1,CASSVPETGGYEQYF,TGTGCCAGCAGTGTCCCGGAGACAGGGGGCTACGAGCAGTACTTC
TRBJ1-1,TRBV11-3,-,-,CASSLQGGTEAFF,TGTGCCAGCAGCTTACAGGGCGGCACTGAAGCTTTCTTT
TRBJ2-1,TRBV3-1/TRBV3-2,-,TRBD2,CASSPTSGSVQFF,TGTGCCAGCAGCCCGACTAGCGGGAGCGTGCAGTTCTTC
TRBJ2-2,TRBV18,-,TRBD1,CASSPQQGANTGELFF,TGTGCCAGCTCACCACAGCAGGGGGCGAACACCGGGGAGCTGTTTTTT
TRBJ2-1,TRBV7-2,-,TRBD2,CASSLGLAVDEQFF,TGTGCCAGCAGCCTGGGACTAGCAGTCGATGAGCAGTTCTTC
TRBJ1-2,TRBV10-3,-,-,CAINGGSMGGYTF,TGTGCCATCAACGGCGGATCTATGGGTGGCTACACCTTC
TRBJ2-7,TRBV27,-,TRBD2,CASTGSTSGSGEQYF,TGTGCCAGCACCGGGTCGACTAGCGGGAGTGGCGAGCAGTACTTC
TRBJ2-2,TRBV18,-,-,CASSPLEGTGELFF,TGTGCCAGCTCGCCCTTGGAGGGAACCGGGGAGCTGTTTTTT
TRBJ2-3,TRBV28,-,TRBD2,CASSLGWREGADTQYF,TGTGCCAGCAGTTTAGGCTGGCGGGAGGGCGCAGATACGCAGTATTTT
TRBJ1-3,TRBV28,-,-,CASSLQAGNTIYF,TGTGCCAGCAGTTTGCAGGCTGGAAACACCATATATTTT
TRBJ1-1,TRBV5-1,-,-,CARKRSPGTTEAFF,TGCGCCAGGAAGAGAAGCCCGGGAACCACTGAAGCTTTCTTT
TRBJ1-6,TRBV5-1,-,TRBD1,CASSLGQGVNSPLHF,TGCGCCAGCAGCTTGGGACAGGGGGTGAATTCACCCCTCCACTTT
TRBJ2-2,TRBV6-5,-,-,CASIIRGENTGELFF,TGTGCCAGCATCATCAGGGGTGAGAACACCGGGGAGCTGTTTTTT
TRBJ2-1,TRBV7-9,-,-,CASSDAGEQFF,TGTGCCAGCAGCGACGCGGGGGAGCAGTTCTTC
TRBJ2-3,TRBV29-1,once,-,CSVEDPSTDTQYF,TGCAGCGTTGAAGATCCGAGCACAGATACGCAGTATTTT
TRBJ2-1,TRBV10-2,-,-,CASSRFDEQFF,TGCGCCAGCAGCAGGTTCGATGAGCAGTTCTTC
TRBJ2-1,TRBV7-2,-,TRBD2,CASSLGLAGEGEQFF,TGTGCCAGCAGCTTGGGACTAGCGGGAGAGGGGGAGCAGTTCTTC
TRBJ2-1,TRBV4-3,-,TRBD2,CASSQSLAGQYNEQFF,TGCGCCAGCAGCCAATCTCTAGCGGGGCAATACAATGAGCAGTTCTTC
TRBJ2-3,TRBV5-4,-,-,CASSETGYSTDTQYF,TGTGCCAGCAGCGAAACAGGGTATAGCACAGATACGCAGTATTTT
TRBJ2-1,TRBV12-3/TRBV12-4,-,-,CASSLQGNEQFF,TGTGCCAGCAGTTTACAGGGGAATGAGCAGTTCTTC
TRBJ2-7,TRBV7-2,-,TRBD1,CASSRDRDYEQYF,TGTGCCAGCAGCCGGGACAGGGACTACGAGCAGTACTTC
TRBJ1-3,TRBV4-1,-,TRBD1,CASSQGQGTRDTIYF,TGCGCCAGCAGCCAGGGACAGGGGACTCGCGACACCATATATTTT
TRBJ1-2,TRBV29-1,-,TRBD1,CSTPDRGHGGYTF,TGCAGCACCCCGGACAGGGGGCACGGAGGCTACACCTTC
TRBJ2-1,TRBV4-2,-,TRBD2,CASSQDPLGGESYNEQFF,TGTGCCAGCAGCCAAGATCCACTCGGGGGGGAGTCCTACAATGAGCAGTTCTTC
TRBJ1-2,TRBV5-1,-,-,CARSPAGGAGGYTF,TGCGCCCGCAGCCCGGCGGGGGGGGCAGGAGGCTACACCTTC
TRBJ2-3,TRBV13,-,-,CASSLRGGPDTQYF,TGTGCCAGCAGCTTACGGGGTGGTCCAGATACGCAGTATTTT
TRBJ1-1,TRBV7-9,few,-,CASTTLGGIKSTEAFF,TGTGCCAGCACCACCCTGGGGGGGATAAAGAGCACTGAAGCTTTCTTT
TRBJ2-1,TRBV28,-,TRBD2,CASSPGLAGVHEQFF,TGTGCCAGCAGTCCCGGACTAGCGGGAGTCCATGAGCAGTTCTTC
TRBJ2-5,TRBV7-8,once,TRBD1,CASSLAIGQGRETQYF,TGTGCCAGCAGCTTAGCGATAGGACAGGGTAGAGAGACCCAGTACTTC
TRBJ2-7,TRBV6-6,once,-,CASSSDRSLYEQYF,TGTGCCAGCAGTTCCGACAGGAGCCTCTACGAGCAGTACTTC
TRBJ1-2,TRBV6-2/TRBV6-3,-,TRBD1,CASSPQTGQGYTF,TGTGCCAGCAGTCCCCAGACAGGGCAAGGCTACACCTTC
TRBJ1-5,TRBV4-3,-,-,CASSQDLTDPYQPQHF,TGCGCCAGCAGCCAAGATCTGACAGATCCTTATCAGCCCCAGCATTTT
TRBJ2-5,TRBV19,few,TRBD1,CASSMAGQGIRETQYF,TGTGCCAGTAGTATGGCGGGACAGGGGATCCGAGAGACCCAGTACTTC
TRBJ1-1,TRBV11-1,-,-,CASSPDSTEAFF,TGTGCCAGCAGCCCGGACAGTACTGAAGCTTTCTTT
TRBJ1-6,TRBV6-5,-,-,CASSFSSGNNSPLLF,TGTGCCAGCAGTTTCTCCTCAGGGAATAATTCACCCCTCCTCTTT
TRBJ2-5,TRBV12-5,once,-,CASGFLQLGGREETQYF,TGTGCTAGTGGTTTTCTCCAACTGGGGGGGCGGGAGGAGACCCAGTACTTC
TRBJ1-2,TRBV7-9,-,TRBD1,CASSSWRDSGYGYTF,TGTGCCAGCAGCTCCTGGCGGGACAGCGGCTATGGCTACACCTTC
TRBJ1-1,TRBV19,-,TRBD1,CASSEGANTEAFF,TGTGCCAGTTCAGAGGGGGCAAACACTGAAGCTTTCTTT
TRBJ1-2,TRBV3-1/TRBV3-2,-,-,CASSQGRTAGGYTF,TGTGCCAGCAGCCAAGGAAGGACCGCGGGGGGCTACACCTTC
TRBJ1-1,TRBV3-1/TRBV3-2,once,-,CASSQQVMNTEAFF,TGTGCCAGCAGCCAACAGGTTATGAACACTGAAGCTTTCTTT
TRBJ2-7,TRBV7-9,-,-,CASSYQGEQYF,TGTGCCAGCAGCTACCAGGGCGAGCAGTACTTC
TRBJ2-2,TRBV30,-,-,CAWAENTGELFF,TGTGCCTGGGCAGAGAACACCGGGGAGCTGTTTTTT
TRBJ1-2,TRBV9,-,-,CASSAPTGLGGYTF,TGTGCCAGCAGCGCCCCGACAGGCCTCGGCGGCTACACCTTC
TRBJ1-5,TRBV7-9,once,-,CASSLGGNVYQPQHF,TGTGCCAGCAGCTTAGGAGGAAACGTATATCAGCCCCAGCATTTT
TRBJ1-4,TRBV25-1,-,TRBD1,CASRPDRGGEKLFF,TGTGCCAGCAGGCCTGACAGGGGAGGCGAAAAACTGTTTTTT
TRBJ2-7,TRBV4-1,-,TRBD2,CASSNLGGEGEQYF,TGCGCCAGCAGCAATTTGGGGGGGGAAGGCGAGCAGTACTTC
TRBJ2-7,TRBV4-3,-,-,CASSQERSGEQYF,TGCGCCAGCAGCCAAGAACGATCAGGGGAGCAGTACTTC
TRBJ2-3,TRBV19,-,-,CASSIVRDSYTQYF,TGTGCCAGTAGTATTGTCCGGGACTCCTATACGCAGTATTTT
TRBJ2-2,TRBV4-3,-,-,CASSQDKNQQETWSTGELFF,TGCGCCAGCAGCCAAGATAAGAATCAACAGGAAACTTGGAGTACCGGGGAGCTGTTTTTT
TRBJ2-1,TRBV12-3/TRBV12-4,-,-,CASSFGDNEQFF,TGTGCCAGCAGTTTCGGGGACAATGAGCAGTTCTTC
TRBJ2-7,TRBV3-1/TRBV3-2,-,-,CASSLSDRFEQYF,TGTGCCAGCAGCCTGAGTGACAGATTCGAGCAGTACTTC
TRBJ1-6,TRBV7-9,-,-,CASSTAGWNSPLHF,TGTGCCAGCAGCACCGCGGGGTGGAATTCACCCCTCCACTTT
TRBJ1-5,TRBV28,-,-,CASSLWGARQPQHF,TGTGCCAGCAGTTTATGGGGGGCGCGACAGCCCCAGCATTTT
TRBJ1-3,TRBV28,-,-,CASSPQISGNTIYF,TGTGCCAGCAGTCCCCAAATCTCTGGAAACACCATATATTTT
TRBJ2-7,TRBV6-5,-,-,CASTRSGVNYEQYF,TGTGCCAGCACTCGGTCAGGGGTAAATTACGAGCAGTACTTC
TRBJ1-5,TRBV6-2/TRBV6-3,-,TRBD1,CASSRPTGPGDQPQHF,TGTGCCAGCAGCCGACCGACAGGGCCAGGCGATCAGCCCCAGCATTTT
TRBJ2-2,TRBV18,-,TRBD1,CASSLTGTANTGELFF,TGTGCCAGCTCACTTACCGGGACAGCGAACACCGGGGAGCTGTTTTTT
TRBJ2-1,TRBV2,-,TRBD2,CASIERRSSGRGSYNEQFF,TGTGCCAGCATTGAGCGGCGTTCCTCGGGGAGGGGCTCCTACAATGAGCAGTTCTTC
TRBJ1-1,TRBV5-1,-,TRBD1,CASSWTGSAETEAFF,TGCGCCAGCAGTTGGACAGGAAGCGCGGAAACTGAAGCTTTCTTT
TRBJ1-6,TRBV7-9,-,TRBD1,CASSEPGQGISPLHF,TGTGCCAGCAGCGAGCCGGGACAGGGGATTTCACCCCTCCACTTT